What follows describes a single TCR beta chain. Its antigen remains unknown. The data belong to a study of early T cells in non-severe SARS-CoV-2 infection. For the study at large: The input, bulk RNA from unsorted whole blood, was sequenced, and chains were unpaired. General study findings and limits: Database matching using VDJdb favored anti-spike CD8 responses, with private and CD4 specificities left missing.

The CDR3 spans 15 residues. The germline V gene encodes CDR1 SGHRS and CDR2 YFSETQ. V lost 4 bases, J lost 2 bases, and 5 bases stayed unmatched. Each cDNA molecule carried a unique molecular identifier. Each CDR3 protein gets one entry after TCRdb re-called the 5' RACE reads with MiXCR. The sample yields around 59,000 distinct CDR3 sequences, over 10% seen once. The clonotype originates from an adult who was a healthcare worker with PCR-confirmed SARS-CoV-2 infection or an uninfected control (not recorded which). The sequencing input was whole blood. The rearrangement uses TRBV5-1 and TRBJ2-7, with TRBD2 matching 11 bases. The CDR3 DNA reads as TGCGCCAGCAGCCCACTAGCGGGAGAAGCCTACGAGCAGTACTTC. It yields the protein CASSPLAGEAYEQYF.